This is a list of T cell receptor beta chains from one sample in a study of blood T cell repertoires in COVID-19. Measured with immunoSEQ multiplex PCR; TCRdb has only the in-frame clones, and not every one. The table has about 300,000 clones, 75% to 90% seen once; the top ten hold approximately 5.2%. Sequenced: PBMCs or T cells enriched from blood (not recorded which). The receptor set was obtained from a man between 60 and 75 years old who had recovered from COVID-19. The conserved cysteine and the conserved F or W are not part of the CDR3 here. The order of the fields is CDR3 protein, V gene, J gene.

ASRVTSAYNEQF	TRBV5-4	TRBJ2-1
ASSGGVAGAYNEQF	TRBV9	TRBJ2-1
ASGLGTGEF	TRBV2	TRBJ2-1
SASLASGRGGSYNEQF	TRBV20-1	TRBJ2-1
ASSGGQGQPQH	TRBV28	TRBJ1-5
STLGGEGSGREYNEQF	TRBV29-1	TRBJ2-1
ATLRQGAKVNQPQH	TRBV28	TRBJ1-5
ASSVAEIAGDEPYNEQF	TRBV9	TRBJ2-1
ASSDPGSGGYT	TRBV10-2	TRBJ1-2
ASSWAGTAYTEAF	TRBV5-6	TRBJ1-1
ASSQRGAAF	TRBV3-1/TRBV3-2	TRBJ1-1
ASSVRVTGELF	TRBV9	TRBJ2-2
ASSLGAWETQY	TRBV28	TRBJ2-5
ASSYPEGFNEQF	TRBV28	TRBJ2-1
ASSLALSGYNEQF	TRBV7-2	TRBJ2-1
ASSLLQSYNSPLH	TRBV7-2	TRBJ1-6
ASSDYSGTTMGTDTQY	TRBV10-1	TRBJ2-3
ASSLTTSGSWETQY	TRBV5-1	TRBJ2-5
AWSEDRGSYEQY	TRBV30	TRBJ2-7
ASSKVRRGIQY	TRBV21-1	TRBJ2-4
ASSILPGQGMNTEAF	TRBV19	TRBJ1-1
ASSFQAGDNEQF	TRBV7-7	TRBJ2-1
ASSRGGQGDGYT	TRBV5-1	TRBJ1-2
ASGSRQEGEQY	TRBV5-1	TRBJ2-7
ASSVAVAASYEQY	TRBV9	TRBJ2-7
ASSLDQGNTGELF	TRBV5-1	TRBJ2-2
ASSFRGPGNEKLF	TRBV28	TRBJ1-4
ASSRPGEFVAGRSTDTQY	TRBV27	TRBJ2-3
ASSIAIQGLNQPQH	TRBV19	TRBJ1-5
ASRGDFDYEQY	TRBV3-1/TRBV3-2	TRBJ2-7
ASSSGQGSSGNTIY	TRBV7-7	TRBJ1-3
ASSYAFYSSYNEQF	TRBV6-5	TRBJ2-1
ASSGASRNTEAF	TRBV2	TRBJ1-1
ASSQQGKGYGYT	TRBV3-1/TRBV3-2	TRBJ1-2
ASSPGQGLSGELF	TRBV27	TRBJ2-2
ATSDETSGRRSDTQY	TRBV24-1	TRBJ2-3
ASSSTSPSTGAKNIQY	TRBV5-1	TRBJ2-4
AISETADTEAF	TRBV10-3	TRBJ1-1
ASSLRPQGSQGTQY	TRBV5-5	TRBJ2-3
ASSIRTSTPDTQY	TRBV19	TRBJ2-3
ASSPLGSGGNTEAF	TRBV18	TRBJ1-1
ASSFFRGETAKNIQY	TRBV5-8	TRBJ2-4
ASSSVTGLMGNTEAF	TRBV5-4	TRBJ1-1
ASTQDRYTDTQY	TRBV6-5	TRBJ2-3
ASSIDRGDNEQF	TRBV5-1	TRBJ2-1
ASSLFGPAGGATDTQY	TRBV5-1	TRBJ2-3
ASSRTSAQETQY	TRBV18	TRBJ2-5